This paragraph covers one TCR beta chain sequence. The target antigen is unknown. Time point meaning: week 11, during vaccination. One vaccine dose held 300 ug of mutant IDH1 20-mer peptide and came with topical imiquimod. The donor cohort comprised cases of new WHO grade 3 or 4 IDH1-mutant, ATRX-lost astrocytoma. Assay used: immunoSEQ multiplex PCR; TCRdb lists only in-frame clones, some missing. This table holds about 64,000 clones, less than 85% found once. These data belong to a study of a mutant IDH1 vaccine in newly diagnosed glioma. Study-wide background: It was radiotherapy, temozolomide, or both that patients received previously, with most receiving both.

Study findings and constraints: Patients mounted vaccine-induced immune responses in 93.3% of cases. With respect to changes in top peripheral T cell clonotypes, pseudoprogression seemed unrelated.

The CDR3 consists of 14 residues. J gave up 4 bases and V 8 bases, and 2 bases lay outside the gene matches. CDR1 is SEHNR and CDR2 is FQNEAQ in the germline V gene (reference sequence). This chain uses TRBV7-9 with TRBJ2-1; 13 bases line up with TRBD2. Specimen: PBMCs, collected from a glioma patient whose treatment included an IDH1 peptide vaccine. This sequence was found in a woman in her fifties or sixties with glioma. The CDR3: CASRLAGGYNEQFF. The CDR3 DNA sequence: TGTGCCAGCCGACTAGCGGGGGGTTACAATGAGCAGTTCTTC.